A selection of T cell receptor beta chains follows, all from one sample in a study of T-cell reconstitution after alpha-beta-depleted transplantation in children. TCRdb used MiXCR to reprocess the PCR reads, holding one entry per CDR3 protein. The sample has some 500,000 distinct CDR3 sequences; about 30% are singletons. Sequencing used PBMCs from the stem cell graft donor, obtained from the stem cell graft. The receptors stem from a human donor who donated a stem cell graft to a child with aplastic anemia. The CDR3 runs from the conserved cysteine through the conserved F or W. The order of the fields is V gene, D gene, clone size, J gene, CDR3 protein, CDR3 DNA. D genes are given only for firm matches. Clone size is stated in some rows and not others, as once, few, many or a class when expanded.

TRBV25-1	-	-	TRBJ2-1	CASSGLGPHEQFF	TGTGCCAGCAGTGGACTTGGACCCCATGAGCAGTTCTTC
TRBV30	TRBD1	-	TRBJ1-5	CAWVGQGAVQPQHF	TGTGCCTGGGTAGGACAGGGGGCGGTTCAGCCCCAGCATTTT
TRBV29-1	-	few	TRBJ2-1	CSVDRGAYNEQFF	TGCAGCGTTGACAGGGGGGCCTACAATGAGCAGTTCTTC
TRBV7-2	TRBD2	few	TRBJ2-3	CASSRLAGGPPGNTQYF	TGTGCCAGCAGCCGACTAGCGGGAGGGCCCCCCGGAAATACGCAGTATTTT
TRBV18	-	-	TRBJ1-1	CASSLEGRPMNTEAFF	TGTGCCAGCTCTCTCGAGGGCCGCCCTATGAACACTGAAGCTTTCTTT
TRBV6-5	-	-	TRBJ1-4	CASSYSGRQNFGPEKLFF	TGTGCCAGCAGTTACTCCGGGCGACAGAACTTCGGTCCTGAAAAACTGTTTTTT
TRBV29-1	TRBD1	-	TRBJ2-5	CSVEEGKGFAGTGELKTQYF	TGCAGCGTTGAAGAGGGGAAAGGGTTCGCAGGGACAGGAGAGTTGAAGACCCAGTACTTC
TRBV6-5	-	-	TRBJ1-1	CASSSLGGGKDEAFF	TGTGCCAGCAGTTCCCTCGGGGGGGGGAAGGATGAAGCTTTCTTT
TRBV20-1	-	-	TRBJ1-1	CSARDGSFNTEAFF	TGCAGTGCTAGAGATGGCAGTTTTAACACTGAAGCTTTCTTT
TRBV12-3/TRBV12-4	-	-	TRBJ1-1	CASSLAGLTEAFF	TGTGCCAGCAGTTTAGCAGGGCTCACTGAAGCTTTCTTT
TRBV12-3/TRBV12-4	-	-	TRBJ1-6	CASRGPGGSPLHF	TGTGCCAGCAGAGGACCGGGGGGTTCACCCCTCCACTTT
TRBV21-1	-	few	TRBJ1-3	CASTLQDSGNTIYF	TGTGCCAGCACCCTACAGGACTCTGGAAACACCATATATTTT
TRBV6-5	TRBD2	-	TRBJ2-3	CASSYLTRLAATDTQYF	TGTGCCAGCAGTTACTTAACGCGACTAGCGGCAACAGATACGCAGTATTTT
TRBV24-1	-	-	TRBJ2-1	CATSPPWDGFNEQFF	TGTGCCACCAGCCCTCCGTGGGACGGCTTCAATGAGCAGTTCTTC
TRBV9	TRBD2	few	TRBJ2-3	CASSVASGRSTDTQYF	TGTGCCAGCAGCGTTGCTAGCGGGAGGAGCACAGATACGCAGTATTTT
TRBV6-2/TRBV6-3	-	few	TRBJ2-7	CASTNGGWSYEQYF	TGTGCCAGCACCAACGGGGGTTGGTCCTACGAGCAGTACTTC
TRBV9	TRBD2	-	TRBJ2-7	CASSVGSSGSYEQYF	TGTGCCAGCAGCGTAGGGTCTAGCGGTTCCTACGAGCAGTACTTC
TRBV7-2	TRBD1	few	TRBJ2-3	CASSLRQGKGEDTQYF	TGTGCCAGCAGCTTACGACAGGGGAAGGGAGAGGATACGCAGTATTTT
TRBV9	TRBD2	-	TRBJ2-1	CASSHPAGGPWEQFF	TGTGCCAGCAGCCACCCAGCGGGAGGGCCATGGGAGCAGTTCTTC
TRBV20-1	-	few	TRBJ2-1	CSAREPRGLDEQFF	TGCAGTGCTAGAGAGCCTAGAGGGTTGGATGAGCAGTTCTTC
TRBV10-2	-	few	TRBJ1-5	CASGPVASNQPQHF	TGCGCCAGCGGACCAGTAGCTAGCAATCAGCCCCAGCATTTT
TRBV29-1	-	few	TRBJ2-3	CSVEDRALASVSTDTQYF	TGCAGCGTTGAAGATCGGGCTCTGGCTAGCGTAAGCACAGATACGCAGTATTTT
TRBV2	TRBD1	-	TRBJ1-6	CASSGQGATNSPLHF	TGTGCCAGCAGTGGACAGGGGGCCACGAATTCACCCCTCCACTTT
TRBV9	TRBD2	-	TRBJ2-2	CASSVVTSTTGELFF	TGTGCCAGCAGCGTAGTGACTAGCACGACCGGGGAGCTGTTTTTT
TRBV5-6	-	few	TRBJ2-3	CASSPNVRGTDTQYF	TGTGCCAGCAGCCCCAATGTGAGGGGCACAGATACGCAGTATTTT
TRBV5-1	-	-	TRBJ2-5	CASSATGTVVETQYF	TGCGCCAGCAGCGCGACCGGGACCGTGGTAGAGACCCAGTACTTC
TRBV12-3/TRBV12-4	-	-	TRBJ1-2	CASTGGAVVRTF	TGTGCCAGCACCGGGGGAGCCGTGGTTCGCACCTTC
TRBV10-3	TRBD1	few	TRBJ1-3	CAIKLGQGERGNTIYF	TGTGCCATCAAGCTTGGACAGGGGGAGCGTGGAAACACCATATATTTT
TRBV7-9	-	-	TRBJ2-3	CASSSAGTGLWADTQYF	TGTGCCAGCAGCTCCGCCGGGACCGGCCTTTGGGCAGATACGCAGTATTTT
TRBV29-1	-	-	TRBJ2-2	CSVALGKANTGELFF	TGCAGCGTTGCCTTGGGGAAGGCGAACACCGGGGAGCTGTTTTTT
TRBV18	TRBD2	-	TRBJ2-5	CASSPGLAEETQYF	TGTGCCAGCTCACCCGGACTAGCGGAAGAGACCCAGTACTTC
TRBV10-2	TRBD2	-	TRBJ2-2	CASRISGSLGELFF	TGCGCCAGCAGGATTAGCGGGAGTCTCGGGGAGCTGTTTTTT
TRBV3-1	TRBD2	-	TRBJ2-1	CASSPLSTSGRVNEQFF	TGTGCCAGCAGCCCCCTATCGACTAGCGGGCGAGTCAATGAGCAGTTCTTC
TRBV19	-	few	TRBJ2-7	CASSIRGFNEQYF	TGTGCCAGTAGTATCCGAGGGTTCAACGAGCAGTACTTC
TRBV29-1	TRBD2	-	TRBJ2-1	CSVEGPSGRSSEQFF	TGCAGCGTTGAAGGGCCTAGCGGGAGGTCCAGTGAGCAGTTCTTC
TRBV29-1	TRBD2	few	TRBJ2-7	CSVQRENYEQYF	TGCAGCGTTCAGCGGGAGAACTACGAGCAGTACTTC
TRBV4-3	-	-	TRBJ2-1	CASSQEYGRVYNEQFF	TGCGCCAGCAGCCAAGAGTACGGGCGGGTGTACAATGAGCAGTTCTTC
TRBV29-1	TRBD2	-	TRBJ2-3	CSPVVREGAPDTQYF	TGCAGCCCCGTAGTGCGGGAGGGCGCCCCAGATACGCAGTATTTT
TRBV28	-	-	TRBJ1-1	CASSLLMPNTEAFF	TGTGCCAGCAGTTTACTAATGCCGAACACTGAAGCTTTCTTT
TRBV20-1	TRBD1	few	TRBJ1-6	CSARGGQGRNSPLHF	TGCAGTGCTAGAGGGGGACAGGGAAGGAATTCACCCCTCCACTTT
TRBV12-3/TRBV12-4	-	few	TRBJ1-4	CASSFDDRKLFF	TGTGCCAGCAGTTTTGATGACAGAAAACTGTTTTTT
TRBV29-1	-	-	TRBJ2-7	CSVERGTHGRLDEQYF	TGCAGCGTTGAACGGGGGACACACGGACGGTTGGACGAGCAGTACTTC
TRBV20-1	-	few	TRBJ1-1	CSASWQGVNTEAFF	TGCAGTGCTAGCTGGCAGGGAGTGAACACTGAAGCTTTCTTT
TRBV10-2	-	-	TRBJ2-1	CASSRDTSTQFF	TGCGCCAGCAGTCGGGACACCTCAACCCAGTTCTTC
TRBV6-2/TRBV6-3	TRBD1	-	TRBJ1-1	CASSYRPGGAEAFF	TGTGCCAGCAGTTACCGGCCAGGGGGTGCTGAAGCTTTCTTT
TRBV20-1	-	-	TRBJ1-1	CSARDPRTNTEAFF	TGCAGTGCTAGAGACCCGAGGACCAACACTGAAGCTTTCTTT
TRBV28	TRBD1	-	TRBJ1-3	CASSGAGTGGIEGSGNTIYF	TGTGCCAGCAGTGGGGCCGGGACAGGGGGGATAGAGGGATCTGGAAACACCATATATTTT
TRBV29-1	TRBD2	-	TRBJ2-2	CSVELAGLFANTGELFF	TGCAGCGTGGAACTAGCGGGTCTGTTCGCGAACACCGGGGAGCTGTTTTTT
TRBV20-1	-	-	TRBJ2-7	CSARGTGKLAGVEQYF	TGCAGTGCCAGAGGGACAGGGAAGCTAGCGGGAGTTGAGCAGTACTTC
TRBV6-2/TRBV6-3	-	-	TRBJ1-1	CASSYSPANTEAFF	TGTGCCAGCAGTTACTCTCCGGCCAACACTGAAGCTTTCTTT
TRBV14	-	many	TRBJ1-1	CASSRAGLNTEAFF	TGTGCCAGCAGCCGGGCAGGCTTGAACACTGAAGCTTTCTTT